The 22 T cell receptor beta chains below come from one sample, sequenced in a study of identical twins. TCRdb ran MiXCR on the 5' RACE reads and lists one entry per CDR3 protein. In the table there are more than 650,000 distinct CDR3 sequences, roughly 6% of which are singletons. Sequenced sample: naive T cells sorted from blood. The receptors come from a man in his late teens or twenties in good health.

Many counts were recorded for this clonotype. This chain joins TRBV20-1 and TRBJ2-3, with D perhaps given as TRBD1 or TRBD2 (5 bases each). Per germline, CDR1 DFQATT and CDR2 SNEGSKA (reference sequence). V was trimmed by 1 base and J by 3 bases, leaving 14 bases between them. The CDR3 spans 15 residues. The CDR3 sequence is CSARAGASLTDTQYF. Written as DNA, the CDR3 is TGCAGTGCTAGAGCCGGGGCTAGTCTTACAGATACGCAGTATTTT.

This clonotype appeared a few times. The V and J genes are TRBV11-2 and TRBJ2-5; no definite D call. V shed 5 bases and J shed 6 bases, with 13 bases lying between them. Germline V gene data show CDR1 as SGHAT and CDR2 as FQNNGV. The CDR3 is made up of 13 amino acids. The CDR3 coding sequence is TGTGCCAGCAGCGATCAACCCAGGCAGACCCAGTACTTC. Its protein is CASSDQPRQTQYF.

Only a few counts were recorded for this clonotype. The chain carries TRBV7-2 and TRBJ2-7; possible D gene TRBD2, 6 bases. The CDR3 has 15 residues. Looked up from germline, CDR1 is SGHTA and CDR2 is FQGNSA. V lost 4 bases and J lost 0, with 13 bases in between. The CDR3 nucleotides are TGTGCCAGCAGCTCCCCCGGCGGGACCTCCTACGAGCAGTACTTC. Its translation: CASSSPGGTSYEQYF.

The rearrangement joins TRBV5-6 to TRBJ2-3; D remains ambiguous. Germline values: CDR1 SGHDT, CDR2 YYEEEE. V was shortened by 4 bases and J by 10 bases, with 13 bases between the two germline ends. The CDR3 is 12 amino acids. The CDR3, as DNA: TGTGCCAGCAGCCGACTGCAAGGATCGCAGTATTTT. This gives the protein CASSRLQGSQYF.

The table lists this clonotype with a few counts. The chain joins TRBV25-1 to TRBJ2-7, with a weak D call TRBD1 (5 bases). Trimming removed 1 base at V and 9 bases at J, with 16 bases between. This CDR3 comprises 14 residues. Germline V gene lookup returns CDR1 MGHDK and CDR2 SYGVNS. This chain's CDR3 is CASSEFPGRVAQYF. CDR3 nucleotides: TGTGCCAGCAGTGAATTCCCGGGCAGGGTCGCGCAGTACTTC.

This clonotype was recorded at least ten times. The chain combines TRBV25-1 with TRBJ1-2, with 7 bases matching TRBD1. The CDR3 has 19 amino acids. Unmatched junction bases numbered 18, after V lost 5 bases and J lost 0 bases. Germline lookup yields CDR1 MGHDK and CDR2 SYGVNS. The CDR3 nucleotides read TGTGCCAGCAGTCCCCTTTGGGACAGAAGGGGACTAGCTAACTATGGCTACACCTTC. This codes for CASSPLWDRRGLANYGYTF.

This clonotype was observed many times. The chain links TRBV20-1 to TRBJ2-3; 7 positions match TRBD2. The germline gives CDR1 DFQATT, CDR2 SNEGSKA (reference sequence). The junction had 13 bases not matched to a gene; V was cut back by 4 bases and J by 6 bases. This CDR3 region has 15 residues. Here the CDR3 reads CSATPFAGLHDTQYF. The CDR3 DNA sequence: TGCAGTGCTACCCCTTTTGCGGGACTACATGATACGCAGTATTTT.

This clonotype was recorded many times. In nucleotides, the CDR3 is TGCGCCAGCAGTGAGCGGCCGCTTAGCCGGGGGACGAACGAATATAGCAATCAGCCCCAGCATTTT. It specifies CASSERPLSRGTNEYSNQPQHF. This chain links TRBV10-1 with TRBJ1-5; weak D call: TRBD1 (5 bases). Germline CDR1 WNHNN, CDR2 SYGVQD (reference sequence). The CDR3 runs 22 residues. With 2 bases removed from V and 0 bases from J, the gap between germline ends came to 29 bases.

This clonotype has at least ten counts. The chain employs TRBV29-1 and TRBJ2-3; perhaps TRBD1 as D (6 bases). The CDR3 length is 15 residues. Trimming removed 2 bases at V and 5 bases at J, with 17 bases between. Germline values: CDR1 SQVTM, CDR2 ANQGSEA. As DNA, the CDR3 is TGCAGCGTTGAACCCACAGGGAGCAGGGAAGATACGCAGTATTTT. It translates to CSVEPTGSREDTQYF.

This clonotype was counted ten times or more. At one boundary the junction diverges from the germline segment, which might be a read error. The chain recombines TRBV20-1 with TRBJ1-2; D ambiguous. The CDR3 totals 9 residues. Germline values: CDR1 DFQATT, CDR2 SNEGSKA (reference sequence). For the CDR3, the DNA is TGCAGTGCTAGAGTTGTTTCGGTCTTC. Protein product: CSARVVSVF.

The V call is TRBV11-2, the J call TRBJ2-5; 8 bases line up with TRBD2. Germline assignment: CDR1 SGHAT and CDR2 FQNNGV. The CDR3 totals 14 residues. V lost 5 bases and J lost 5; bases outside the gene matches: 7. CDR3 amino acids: CASSVGSGSETQYF. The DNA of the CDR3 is TGTGCCAGCAGCGTAGGGAGCGGGAGTGAGACCCAGTACTTC.

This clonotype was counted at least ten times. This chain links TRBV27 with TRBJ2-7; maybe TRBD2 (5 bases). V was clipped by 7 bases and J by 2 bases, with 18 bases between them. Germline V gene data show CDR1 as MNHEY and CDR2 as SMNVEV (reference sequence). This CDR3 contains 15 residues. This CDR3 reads CASTSASGIPYEQYF. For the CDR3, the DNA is TGTGCCAGCACCTCAGCGTCGGGAATTCCCTACGAGCAGTACTTC.

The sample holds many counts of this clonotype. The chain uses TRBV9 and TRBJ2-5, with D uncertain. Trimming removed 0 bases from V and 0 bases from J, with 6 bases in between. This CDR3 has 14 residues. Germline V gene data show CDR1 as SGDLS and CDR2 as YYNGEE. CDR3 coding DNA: TGTGCCAGCAGCGTAGGAGGTTACCAAGAGACCCAGTACTTC. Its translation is CASSVGGYQETQYF.

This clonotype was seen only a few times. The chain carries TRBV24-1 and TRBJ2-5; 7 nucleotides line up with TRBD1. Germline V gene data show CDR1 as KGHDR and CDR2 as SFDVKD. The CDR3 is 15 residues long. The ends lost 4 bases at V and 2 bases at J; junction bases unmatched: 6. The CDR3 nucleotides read TGTGCCACCAGTGACGTCCGGGACAGACAAGAGACCCAGTACTTC. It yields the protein CATSDVRDRQETQYF.

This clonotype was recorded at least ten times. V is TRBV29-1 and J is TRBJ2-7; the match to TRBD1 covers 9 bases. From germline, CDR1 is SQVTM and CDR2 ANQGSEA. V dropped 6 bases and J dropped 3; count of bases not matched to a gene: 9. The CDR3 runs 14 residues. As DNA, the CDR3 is TGCAGCGTGCGAACAGGGGGCGAGTTCTACGAGCAGTACTTC. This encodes CSVRTGGEFYEQYF.

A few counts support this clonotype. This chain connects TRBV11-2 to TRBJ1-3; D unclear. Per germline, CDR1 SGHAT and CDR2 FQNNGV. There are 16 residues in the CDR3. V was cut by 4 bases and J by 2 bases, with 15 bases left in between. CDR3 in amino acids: CASSSPLGAAGNTIYF. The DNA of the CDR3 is TGTGCCAGCAGCTCCCCCTTAGGCGCGGCTGGAAACACCATATATTTT.

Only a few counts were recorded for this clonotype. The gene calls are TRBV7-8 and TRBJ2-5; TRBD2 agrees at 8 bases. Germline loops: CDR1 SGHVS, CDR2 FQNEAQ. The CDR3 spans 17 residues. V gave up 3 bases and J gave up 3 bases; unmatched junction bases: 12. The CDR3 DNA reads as TGTGCCAGCAGCTTGTCCGGGAAGGGAGCGGGAGAAGAGACCCAGTACTTC. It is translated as CASSLSGKGAGEETQYF.

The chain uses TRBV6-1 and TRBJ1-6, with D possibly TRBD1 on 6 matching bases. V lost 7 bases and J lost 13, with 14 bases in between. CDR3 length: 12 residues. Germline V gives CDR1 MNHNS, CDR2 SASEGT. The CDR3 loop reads CASIGATGPLHF. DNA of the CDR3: TGTGCCAGCATCGGGGCAACAGGGCCCCTCCACTTT.

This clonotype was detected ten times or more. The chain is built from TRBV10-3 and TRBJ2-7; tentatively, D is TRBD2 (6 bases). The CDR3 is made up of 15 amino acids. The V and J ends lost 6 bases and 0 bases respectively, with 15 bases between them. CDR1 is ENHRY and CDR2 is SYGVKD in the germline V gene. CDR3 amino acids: CAISESGGSSYEQYF. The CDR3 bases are TGTGCCATCAGCGAAAGCGGAGGGAGCTCCTACGAGCAGTACTTC.

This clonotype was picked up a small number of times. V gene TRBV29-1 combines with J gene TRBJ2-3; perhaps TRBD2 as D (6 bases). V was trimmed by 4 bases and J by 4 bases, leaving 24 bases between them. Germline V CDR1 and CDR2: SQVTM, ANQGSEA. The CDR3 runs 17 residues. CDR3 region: CSVALLIRETRPDTQYF. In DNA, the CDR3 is TGCAGCGTTGCACTACTCATACGGGAGACTCGCCCAGATACGCAGTATTTT.

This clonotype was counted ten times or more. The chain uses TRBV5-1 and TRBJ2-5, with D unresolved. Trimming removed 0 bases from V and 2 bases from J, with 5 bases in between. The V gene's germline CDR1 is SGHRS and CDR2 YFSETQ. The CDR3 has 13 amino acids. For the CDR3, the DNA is TGCGCCAGCAGCTTGGTCCCACAAGAGACCCAGTACTTC. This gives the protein CASSLVPQETQYF.

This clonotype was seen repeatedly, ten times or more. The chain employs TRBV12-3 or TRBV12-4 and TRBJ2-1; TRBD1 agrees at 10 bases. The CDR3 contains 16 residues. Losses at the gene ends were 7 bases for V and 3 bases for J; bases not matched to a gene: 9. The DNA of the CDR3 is TGTGCCAGCACAGTTTTGGGACAGGGGAACTACAATGAGCAGTTCTTC. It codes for CASTVLGQGNYNEQFF.